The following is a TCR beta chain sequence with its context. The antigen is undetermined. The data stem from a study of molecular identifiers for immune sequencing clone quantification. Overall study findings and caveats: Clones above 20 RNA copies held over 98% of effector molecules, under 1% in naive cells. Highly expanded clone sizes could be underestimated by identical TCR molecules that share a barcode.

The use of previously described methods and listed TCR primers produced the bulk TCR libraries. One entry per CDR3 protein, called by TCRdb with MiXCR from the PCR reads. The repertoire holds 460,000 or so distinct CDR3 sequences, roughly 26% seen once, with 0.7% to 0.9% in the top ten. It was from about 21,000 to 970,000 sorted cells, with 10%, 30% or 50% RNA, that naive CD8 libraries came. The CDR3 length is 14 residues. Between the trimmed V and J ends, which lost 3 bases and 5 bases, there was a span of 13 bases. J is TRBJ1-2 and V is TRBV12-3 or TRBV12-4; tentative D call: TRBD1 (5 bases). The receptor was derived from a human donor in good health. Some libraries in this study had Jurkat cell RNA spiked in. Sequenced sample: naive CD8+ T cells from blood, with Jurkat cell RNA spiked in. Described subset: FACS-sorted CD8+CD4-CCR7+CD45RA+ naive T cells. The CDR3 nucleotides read TGTGCCAGCAGTTTGTTCCTACAGGATTATGGCTACACCTTC. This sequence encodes CASSLFLQDYGYTF.